The table lists the clone carrying this TCR beta chain with a few counts. TCRdb's table, derived via immunoSEQ multiplex PCR, lists solely in-frame clones and lacks some. The table records under 40,000 clones, 87% of them present only once. The data are from a study of blood T cell repertoires in COVID-19. Turning to the study itself: COVID-19 samples collected from the United States, Italy and Spain covered acute and convalescent phases.

The clonotype was recovered from a man older than 75 with active COVID-19. Sequenced input: peripheral blood.

The CDR3 nucleotides read TGTGCCAGTAGTAGGGACAGGGTTCAGCCCCAGCATTTT. This translates into CASSRDRVQPQHF. The chain employs TRBV19 and TRBJ1-5; 9 nucleotides align to TRBD1. The V and J ends lost 4 bases and 6 bases, in that order; junction bases with no gene match: 1. The CDR3 loop spans 13 amino acids. Per germline, CDR1 LNHDA and CDR2 SQIVND (reference sequence).